A single sample is the source of the 7 T cell receptor beta chains below, sequenced in a study of shared clonotypes between healthy human individuals. The data were produced by immunoSEQ multiplex PCR, yet TCRdb's version contains in-frame clones alone and is incomplete. The sample records about 2.3 million clones, 92% being singletons. Sequences were obtained from naive CD4+ T cells from PBMCs. As for subset: CD45RA+ positively selected. These TCRs come from a man between 18 and 35 years old in good health. Some clones in this sample may be carry-over from other donors' samples.

This chain uses TRBV4-1 with TRBJ2-3; possible D gene TRBD2, 5 bases. Germline loops: CDR1 MGHRA, CDR2 YSYEKL. The CDR3 length is 16 residues. V lost 1 base to trimming and J lost 5 bases, with 16 bases between them. The CDR3 region has the DNA TGCGCCAGCAGCCAAGGAGAAAGGACTCATCAAGATACGCAGTATTTT. Amino acid sequence: CASSQGERTHQDTQYF.

This chain connects TRBV5-4 to TRBJ2-2; possibly TRBD2 for D (6 bases). The length of the CDR3 is 16 residues. Trimming pared 4 bases from V and 5 bases from J, leaving 18 bases between. Germline V gives CDR1 SGHNT, CDR2 YYREEE (reference sequence). CDR3 in amino acids: CASSGSRAGRTGELFF. CDR3 in DNA: TGTGCCAGCAGCGGGAGCCGGGCGGGAAGGACCGGGGAGCTGTTTTTT.

This sequence joins TRBV18 and TRBJ2-7; unclear D gene. This CDR3 has 15 residues. CDR1 and CDR2 (germline): KGHSH, LQKENI. The V end lost 3 bases, the J end lost 6 bases, and 18 bases lay between the germline ends. The CDR3 is CASSPGPLLLAEQYF. CDR3 coding DNA: TGTGCCAGCTCACCGGGCCCACTCCTTTTGGCCGAGCAGTACTTC.

V gene TRBV19 combines with J gene TRBJ1-1, with D tentatively TRBD1 (5 bases). The CDR3 consists of 12 residues. Trimming removed 7 bases from V and 5 bases from J, with 11 bases in between. In germline, CDR1 is LNHDA, CDR2 SQIVND (reference sequence). The CDR3 spells CASNKEGTEAFF. CDR3 coding DNA: TGTGCCAGTAATAAAGAGGGGACTGAAGCTTTCTTT. Full variable domain (remainder filled in from reference TRBV19 and TRBJ1-1): DGGITQSPKYLFRKEGQNVTLSCEQNLNHDAMYWYRQDPGQGLRLIYYSQIVNDFQKGDIAEGYSVSREKKESFPLTVTSAQKNPTAFYLCASNKEGTEAFFGQGTRLTVV.

The chain joins TRBV4-2 to TRBJ2-1, with 9 bases aligning to TRBD2. The ends lost 3 bases at V and 4 bases at J; junction bases unmatched: 7. CDR1 is LGHNA, CDR2 YNFKEQ, per germline. The CDR3 is 16 residues long. This CDR3 reads CASSQHPSGTYNEQFF. CDR3 nucleotides: TGTGCCAGCAGCCAGCACCCTAGCGGGACTTACAATGAGCAGTTCTTC.

The rearrangement links TRBV5-4 to TRBJ1-1, with unresolved D. CDR1 is SGHNT, CDR2 YYREEE, per germline (reference sequence). V lost 0 bases to trimming and J lost 5 bases, with 8 bases between them. The CDR3 runs to 13 residues. The DNA for the CDR3 is TGTGCCAGCAGCTTGGGGCCACGGACTGAAGCTTTCTTT. This codes for CASSLGPRTEAFF.

The rearrangement links TRBV6-6 to TRBJ2-7; D is perhaps TRBD2 (6 bases). The V and J ends lost 4 bases and 6 bases respectively, with 13 bases between them. Germline values: CDR1 MNHNY, CDR2 SVGAGI (reference sequence). The CDR3 loop spans 13 amino acids. CDR3 sequence reads: CASSLGKAGEQYF. The CDR3 DNA is TGTGCCAGCAGTTTAGGGAAAGCGGGCGAGCAGTACTTC.